The 13 T cell receptor beta chains presented below share a single source sample, sequenced in a study of T-cell memory formation after mild COVID-19. Each CDR3 protein gets one entry after TCRdb re-called the 5' RACE reads with MiXCR. The profile shows 250,000 or so distinct CDR3 sequences, roughly 18% of them singletons. What was sequenced was PBMCs or a T cell subset sorted from them (not recorded which). These receptors came from a man between 18 and 35 years old who had mild COVID-19 (a few samples of this study predate the infection). Cell type and time point are not known.

This clonotype was observed many times. The rearrangement uses TRBV5-1 and TRBJ2-3, with 9 bases lining up with TRBD1. Germline CDR1 SGHRS, CDR2 YFSETQ. CDR3 length: 15 residues. V shed 2 bases and J 6 bases; nucleotides not matched to a gene: 7. The CDR3 sequence is CASSFLGTGYDTQYF. Here the CDR3 DNA reads TGCGCCAGCAGCTTCCTCGGGACAGGGTACGATACGCAGTATTTT.

Only a few counts were recorded for this clonotype. The chain combines TRBV4-3 with TRBJ2-1; D is perhaps TRBD2 (6 bases). The V end was cut by 0 bases, the J end by 3 bases, with 9 bases between. Per germline, CDR1 LGHNA and CDR2 YSLEER. The CDR3 consists of 15 residues. Here the CDR3 reads CASSQETGDYNEQFF. In nucleotides, the CDR3 is TGCGCCAGCAGCCAAGAAACGGGGGACTACAATGAGCAGTTCTTC.

This clonotype was seen more than once but under ten times. The chain joins TRBV24-1 to TRBJ1-5; D uncertain. The CDR3 has 12 amino acids. Germline assignment: CDR1 KGHDR and CDR2 SFDVKD. The germline V and J ends were trimmed by 5 bases and 7 bases, with 8 bases remaining between them. CDR3 in DNA: TGTGCCACCAGTGTTGGCAGACAGCCCCAGCATTTT. This sequence encodes CATSVGRQPQHF.

This chain connects TRBV19 to TRBJ2-3; TRBD2 matches at 7 bases. This CDR3 has 16 residues. With V trimmed by 7 bases and J by 3 bases, 13 bases remained unmatched. Germline lookup yields CDR1 LNHDA and CDR2 SQIVND (reference sequence). CDR3 amino acids: CASTWGGDFATDTQYF. Here the CDR3 DNA reads TGTGCCAGTACTTGGGGAGGGGATTTTGCGACAGATACGCAGTATTTT.

Many counts were recorded for this clonotype. V usage is TRBV20-1 and J usage is TRBJ2-2; D remains unclear. The CDR3 is 12 amino acids. Trimming shortened V by 0 bases and J by 7 bases, and 6 bases separated the two germline ends. Germline V lookup: CDR1 DFQATT, CDR2 SNEGSKA (reference sequence). The CDR3: CSARDPRGELFF. Here the CDR3 DNA reads TGCAGTGCTAGAGATCCCCGCGGGGAGCTGTTTTTT.

V is TRBV11-2 and J is TRBJ2-5, with unresolved D. The ends were cut back, 5 bases at V and 9 bases at J, with 10 bases in the middle. This CDR3 region has 11 residues. Germline CDR1 is SGHAT and CDR2 is FQNNGV. The CDR3 reads CASSPMSAQYF. The CDR3 coding sequence is TGTGCCAGCAGCCCCATGTCGGCCCAGTACTTC.

This clonotype was observed a few times. The chain carries TRBV11-1 and TRBJ2-1; D call uncertain. The length of the CDR3 is 11 residues. The germline CDR1 and CDR2 sequences are SGHAT and FQDESV (reference sequence). Trimming left V 5 bases short and J 9 bases short, with 8 bases between. The CDR3 DNA sequence: TGTGCCAGCAGCGCACAAACTGAGCAGTTCTTC. It specifies CASSAQTEQFF.

This chain joins TRBV7-3 and TRBJ1-2, with D tentatively TRBD1 (6 bases). Trimming left V 5 bases short and J 5 bases short, with 15 bases between. The CDR3 totals 14 residues. The germline V gene encodes CDR1 SGHTA and CDR2 FQGTGA. CDR3 loop: CASSPDRFSYGYTF. In nucleotides, the CDR3 is TGTGCCAGCAGCCCGGACAGATTTTCTTATGGCTACACCTTC.

The chain recombines TRBV7-9 with TRBJ1-1; possible D gene TRBD1, 5 bases. CDR1 SEHNR and CDR2 FQNEAQ come from the germline V gene (reference sequence). V dropped 7 bases and J dropped 4 bases, with 16 bases sitting between them. The CDR3 has 14 amino acids. The CDR3 loop is CASNKDGRGTEAFF. Here the CDR3 DNA reads TGTGCCAGCAACAAAGACGGAAGGGGCACTGAAGCTTTCTTT.

The gene calls are TRBV7-2 and TRBJ2-7; the match to TRBD1 covers 7 bases. This CDR3 is built from 16 residues. V shed 0 bases and J 7 bases; nucleotides not matched to a gene: 12. Germline CDR1 SGHTA, CDR2 FQGNSA. This chain's CDR3 is CASSLALAGGVREQYF. CDR3 sequence (DNA): TGTGCCAGCAGCTTAGCGTTGGCAGGGGGTGTGAGGGAGCAGTACTTC. Full variable domain (remainder filled in from reference TRBV7-2 and TRBJ2-7): GAGVSQSPSNKVTEKGKDVELRCDPISGHTALYWYRQSLGQGLEFLIYFQGNSAPDKSGLPSDRFSAERTGGSVSTLTIQRTQQEDSAVYLCASSLALAGGVREQYFGPGTRLTVT.

The gene calls are TRBV7-9 and TRBJ2-2; D unclear. Germline values: CDR1 SEHNR, CDR2 FQNEAQ (reference sequence). The CDR3 has 13 residues. V lost 3 bases and J 7 bases, leaving 9 bases between the germline ends. CDR3 sequence reads: CASSFSVGGELFF. CDR3 DNA sequence: TGTGCCAGCAGCTTCTCCGTGGGCGGGGAGCTGTTTTTT.

This sequence joins TRBV6-4 and TRBJ2-3; tentatively, D is TRBD1 (5 bases). Trimming stripped 1 base from V and 4 bases from J, with 9 bases between. The CDR3 has 14 residues. The germline CDR1 and CDR2 sequences are MRHNA and SNTAGT. CDR3 coding DNA: TGTGCCAGCAGTGACTTGAAGGGGCCAGATACGCAGTATTTT. This sequence encodes CASSDLKGPDTQYF.

The rearrangement joins TRBV7-2 to TRBJ1-5; D unclear. Trimming took 5 bases from V and 9 from J, leaving 14 bases between them. The CDR3 is 13 amino acids. CDR1 SGHTA and CDR2 FQGNSA come from the germline V gene. The CDR3 loop reads CASSPRPARPQHF. The CDR3 region has the DNA TGTGCCAGCAGCCCACGTCCGGCAAGGCCCCAGCATTTT.